One sample yielded the 18 T cell receptor beta chains listed below, sequenced in a study of blood T cells in healthy people across ages. Combining a sample-barcoded 5' primer with a J-beta primer mix, a second PCR ran for roughly 6 to 11 cycles. One entry per CDR3 protein results from TCRdb running MiXCR on the 5' RACE reads. The data show 500,000 to 700,000 distinct CDR3 sequences, with approximately 30% seen just once and roughly 14% held by the top ten. Sequenced input: blood. These TCRs come from a woman of 80 years or more in good health.

In this sample, this clonotype turned up once. A read error may produce the germline difference seen at one junction end. The V gene is TRBV5-4, the J gene TRBJ2-2, with TRBD2 as a possible D gene (6 bases). CDR1 and CDR2 from the germline V gene are SGHNT and YYREEE (reference sequence). The CDR3 runs to 15 residues. The CDR3 here is CASSLGQPNTGGLFF. The CDR3 nucleotides read TGTGCCAGCAGCTTGGGACAACCTAATACCGGGGGGCTGTTTTTT.

A few counts support this clonotype. The chain links TRBV11-2 to TRBJ2-2; the D is unclear. The CDR3 runs to 15 residues. Trimming took 0 bases from V and 2 from J, leaving 7 bases between them. Germline CDR1 and CDR2: SGHAT and FQNNGV. The CDR3 region has the DNA TGTGCCAGCAGCTTAGATATTGTCAACACCGGGGAGCTGTTTTTT. Protein sequence: CASSLDIVNTGELFF.

Note on this clonotype: This may arise from a read error, as a much more abundant clone is one base away. The chain has TRBV7-8 and TRBJ2-1; either TRBD1 or TRBD2 may supply D (6 bases each). The V gene's germline CDR1 is SGHVS and CDR2 FQNEAQ. The length of the CDR3 is 17 residues. The V gene lost 6 bases and the J gene lost 5 bases, with 23 bases spanning the gap. For the CDR3, the DNA is TGTGCCAGCAGACCCTGGGGGGCATCGGGACGGGACAATGAGCAGTTCTTC. Amino acid sequence: CASRPWGASGRDNEQFF. Variable domain in full (rest from reference TRBV7-8 and TRBJ2-1): GAGVSQSPRYKVAKRGQDVALRCDPISGHVSLFWYQQALGQGPEFLTYFQNEAQLDKSGLPSDRFFAERPEGSVSTLKIQRTQQEDSAVYLCASRPWGASGRDNEQFFGPGTRLTVL.

In regard to this clonotype: A much larger clone lies a single base off, so this may be a read error. V gene TRBV5-1 combines with J gene TRBJ2-1; 7 positions match TRBD2. The CDR3 consists of 16 residues. Germline V gene lookup returns CDR1 SGHRS and CDR2 YFSETQ. V dropped 4 bases and J dropped 4; count of bases not matched to a gene: 11. The CDR3 sequence: CASSVGRAGPYNEQFF. In DNA, the CDR3 is TGCGCCAGCAGCGTGGGACGAGCGGGACCTTACAATGAGCAGTTCTTC.

This clonotype has at least ten counts. The chain carries TRBV6-5 and TRBJ2-7; perhaps TRBD2 as D (6 bases). CDR1 is MNHEY and CDR2 is SVGAGI in the germline V gene. CDR3 length: 13 amino acids. V lost 6 bases to trimming and J lost 4 bases, with 13 bases between them. CDR3 protein: CASRRGTEYEQYF. CDR3 DNA: TGTGCCAGCAGACGGGGGACGGAATACGAGCAGTACTTC.

The rearrangement joins TRBV2 to TRBJ2-2, with unresolved D. Germline V gene lookup returns CDR1 SNHLY and CDR2 FYNNEI. The CDR3 extends over 13 amino acids. V was trimmed by 3 bases and J by 6 bases, leaving 8 bases between them. CDR3 protein: CASSDSVPGELFF. The DNA of the CDR3 is TGTGCCAGCAGTGACAGCGTCCCCGGGGAGCTGTTTTTT.

This clonotype was observed a handful of times. A read error is possible here, since a much larger clone lies one base away. CDR3: CGARRGNEQYF. The CDR3 region has the DNA TGCGGTGCCCGGCGGGGCAATGAGCAGTACTTC. The rearrangement joins TRBV20-1 to TRBJ2-5; D is perhaps TRBD2 (6 bases). This CDR3 is built from 11 residues. Germline assignment: CDR1 DFQATT and CDR2 SNEGSKA (reference sequence).

The chain couples TRBV6-6 to TRBJ2-2; D is perhaps TRBD1 or TRBD2 (5 bases each). The CDR3 extends over 13 amino acids. Trimming left V 6 bases short and J 4 bases short, with 9 bases between. Germline values: CDR1 MNHNY, CDR2 SVGAGI (reference sequence). CDR3 sequence (DNA): TGTGCCAGCAGACGGGACGGCACCGGGGAGCTGTTTTTT. This translates into CASRRDGTGELFF.

This clonotype was counted ten times or more. CDR3 residues: CASSLGSGHRSNQPQHF. The CDR3 DNA is TGTGCCAGCAGCTTGGGGTCCGGGCACAGGAGCAATCAGCCCCAGCATTTT. The chain employs TRBV5-6 and TRBJ1-5; D is perhaps TRBD1 (5 bases). This CDR3 is 17 amino acids long. V lost 0 bases, J lost 1 base, and 14 bases lay in between. In germline, CDR1 is SGHDT, CDR2 YYEEEE.

This clonotype was detected ten times or more. V and J are TRBV7-9 and TRBJ2-5, with D possibly called TRBD1 or TRBD2 (5 bases each). Trimming took 0 bases from V and 4 from J, leaving 12 bases between them. CDR3 length: 15 residues. Germline V lookup: CDR1 SEHNR, CDR2 FQNEAQ (reference sequence). DNA of the CDR3: TGTGCCAGCAGCTTAGCAAGGGGCGAGGGAGAGACCCAGTACTTC. Encoded protein: CASSLARGEGETQYF.

This chain uses TRBV20-1 with TRBJ1-2; D may be TRBD1 (5 bases). Germline CDR1 reads DFQATT; CDR2 reads SNEGSKA (reference sequence). V dropped 5 bases and J dropped 5 bases, with 18 bases sitting between them. The CDR3 extends over 14 amino acids. DNA for the CDR3: TGCAGTGCTGACCGGGACGACTCTTTTTATGGCTACACCTTC. This gives the protein CSADRDDSFYGYTF.

In its sample, this clonotype was seen a few times. The chain employs TRBV6-5 and TRBJ1-2, with TRBD1 matching over 7 bases. This CDR3 has 17 amino acids. Germline-derived CDR1 and CDR2 are MNHEY and SVGAGI. With V trimmed by 2 bases and J by 3 bases, 12 bases remained unmatched. The CDR3 DNA follows: TGTGCCAGCAGTTACGTAAGGACAGGTCTCCCTGACTATGGCTACACCTTC. Translating it yields CASSYVRTGLPDYGYTF.

There are many counts of this clonotype. CDR3 nucleotide sequence: TGTGCCAGCAGTTACCAGGCCAGATACGAGCAGTACTTC. Translation: CASSYQARYEQYF. The rearrangement joins TRBV6-5 to TRBJ2-7; D unresolved. This CDR3 contains 13 residues. Germline V lookup: CDR1 MNHEY, CDR2 SVGAGI. V dropped 2 bases and J dropped 4 bases, with 9 bases sitting between them.

At least ten counts were recorded for this clonotype. The chain links TRBV5-1 to TRBJ2-7; 9 nucleotides agree with TRBD2. Germline CDR1 reads SGHRS; CDR2 reads YFSETQ. Unmatched junction bases numbered 9, after V lost 4 bases and J lost 4 bases. The CDR3 is 15 residues long. The CDR3 DNA is TGCGCCAGCAGCGAACAAGCGGGGGGATTGTACGAGCAGTACTTC. This codes for CASSEQAGGLYEQYF. Supplemented by reference TRBV5-1 and TRBJ2-7, the full variable domain reads KAGVTQTPRYLIKTRGQQVTLSCSPISGHRSVSWYQQTPGQGLQFLFEYFSETQRNKGNFPGRFSGRQFSNSRSEMNVSTLELGDSALYLCASSEQAGGLYEQYFGPGTRLTVT.

The chain uses TRBV12-3 or TRBV12-4 and TRBJ1-6; the D is unclear. CDR3 length: 12 residues. V lost 3 bases, J lost 4 bases, and 1 base lay in between. DNA for the CDR3: TGTGCCAGCAGTTTGTATAATTCACCCCTCCACTTT. Protein sequence: CASSLYNSPLHF.

The rearrangement uses TRBV2 and TRBJ2-2; D unclear. V was cut by 3 bases and J by 4 bases, with 6 bases left in between. Germline CDR1 SNHLY, CDR2 FYNNEI. This CDR3 is 13 amino acids long. In DNA form, the CDR3 reads TGTGCCAGCAGTGAGATAGGCACCGGGGAGCTGTTTTTT. Translated, it gives CASSEIGTGELFF.

About this clonotype: It may be a read error: a sequence one base away is much more abundant. The chain joins TRBV18 to TRBJ2-5; 12 positions match TRBD2. This CDR3 has 15 residues. Losses at the gene ends were 4 bases for V and 11 bases for J; bases not matched to a gene: 11. Germline lookup yields CDR1 KGHSH and CDR2 LQKENI. This CDR3 reads CASSRTSGVWNEQYF. The CDR3, as DNA: TGTGCCAGCTCACGGACTAGCGGGGTGTGGAATGAGCAGTACTTC.

The chain has TRBV20-1 and TRBJ1-6; TRBD1 matches at 7 bases. The CDR3 is 14 amino acids. J was trimmed by 4 bases and V by 2 bases; bases with no gene match: 2. CDR1 is DFQATT, CDR2 SNEGSKA, per germline (reference sequence). The chain's CDR3 is CSARPGQYNSPLHF. DNA of the CDR3: TGCAGTGCTAGACCGGGACAGTATAATTCACCCCTCCACTTT.